This T cell receptor beta chain was captured in a study of blood T cell repertoires in COVID-19. Study context: Acute-phase and convalescent COVID-19 samples originated in the United States, Italy and Spain. Nucleic acid was either cDNA or gDNA, and it came from T cells, B-cell-depleted T cells, or PBMCs.

The CDR3 runs to 17 residues. J gave up 8 bases and V 6 bases, and 16 bases lay outside the gene matches. Germline V gene sequence: CDR1 MNHEY, CDR2 SMNVEV (reference sequence). Under the authors' procedure: Amplification of reference gene primers provided the estimated nucleated cell counts. Generated by immunoSEQ multiplex PCR, the TCRdb table keeps only in-frame clones and is missing some. V, J and clone size are those of that table, while D and trimming were read from the DNA. Of about 190,000 clones detected, around 80% appear once; the ten largest clones hold around 2.8%. The TCR sequence derives from a woman of 80 years or more with active or convalescent COVID-19. Material for sequencing was peripheral blood. This sequence joins TRBV27 and TRBJ1-2, with 12 bases fitting TRBD1. Here the CDR3 DNA reads TGTGCCAGCAGCCGCGGGACAGGGGGCCCAAGCCTCGAGGGCTACACCTTC. Residues: CASSRGTGGPSLEGYTF.